A selection of T cell receptor beta chains follows, all from one sample in a study of blood T cell repertoires in COVID-19. Method: immunoSEQ multiplex PCR; TCRdb's copy keeps in-frame clones and lacks some. This sample carries around 250,000 clones, around 83% of them seen once, and the ten largest clones take 1.5%. Sequencing was carried out using peripheral blood. The receptors derive from a woman aged 40 to 49 who had recovered from COVID-19. The CDR3 runs from the conserved cysteine through the conserved F or W. The D gene is left open where the match is weak. Some rows mark clone size as missing; the rest say once, few, many or name a class of expanded clone.

TRBV9,TRBJ2-5,TRBD2,few,TGTGCCAGCAGCGTGTCTCCTAGCGGGCAAGAGACCCAGTACTTC,CASSVSPSGQETQYF
TRBV28,TRBJ1-1,TRBD1,few,TGTGCCAGCAGTTTGCATACAGGGGGCACTGAAGCTTTCTTT,CASSLHTGGTEAFF
TRBV7-9,TRBJ1-5,-,-,TGTGCCAGCAGCCAGGAGGAAGTTCAGCCCCAGCATTTT,CASSQEEVQPQHF
TRBV7-9,TRBJ2-7,-,-,TGTGCCAGCAGCCCAAGGGGCTCGGTTTACGAGCAGTACTTC,CASSPRGSVYEQYF
TRBV29-1,TRBJ1-2,TRBD1,once,TGCAGCGCGCAGACAGGGTCTTTCGGCTATGGCTACACCTTC,CSAQTGSFGYGYTF
TRBV6-6,TRBJ1-4,-,-,TGTGCCAGCAGACCAACAGACACAACTAATGAAAAACTGTTTTTT,CASRPTDTTNEKLFF
TRBV27,TRBJ2-7,-,once,TGTGCCAGCAGTGGTGCCGATATGGGGCACATCTACGAGCAGTACTTC,CASSGADMGHIYEQYF
TRBV3-1/TRBV3-2,TRBJ2-4,-,-,TGTGCCAGCAGCCAAGTCAACCAGGGGGCCAAAAACATTCAGTACTTC,CASSQVNQGAKNIQYF
TRBV19,TRBJ2-3,-,few,TGTGCCAGTATTGGCGCTAGGCACACAGATACGCAGTATTTT,CASIGARHTDTQYF
TRBV6-7,TRBJ1-3,-,-,TGTGCCAGCAGTAACTTCGGGTCCTGGGGAAACACCATATATTTT,CASSNFGSWGNTIYF
TRBV11-2,TRBJ1-1,-,-,TGTGCCAGCAGCTTAGGCGTAGGGGTGTCTGAAGCTTTCTTT,CASSLGVGVSEAFF
TRBV28,TRBJ2-1,-,once,TGTGCCAGCAACCTCATCGGGGGCTCCTACAATGAGCAGTTCTTC,CASNLIGGSYNEQFF
TRBV5-1,TRBJ2-1,TRBD2,-,TGCGCCAGCAGCTTACAGACTAGCGGGGTCTACAATGAGCAGTTCTTC,CASSLQTSGVYNEQFF
TRBV6-1,TRBJ2-1,TRBD1,-,TGTGCCAGCAGTGAATCGCCAGGGGGCCTTCACAATGAGCAGTTCTTC,CASSESPGGLHNEQFF
TRBV6-5,TRBJ1-2,-,-,TGTGCCAGCAGTTACTCGAACAGAAACTATGGCTACACCTTC,CASSYSNRNYGYTF
TRBV7-9,TRBJ1-2,TRBD1,-,TGTGCCAGCAGCTCCGCTGCAGGGGGCATCTTCGTCGATGGCTACACCTTC,CASSSAAGGIFVDGYTF
TRBV29-1,TRBJ2-3,-,-,TGCAGCGTTGACCAAAAGGGGGAATTTACAGATACGCAGTATTTT,CSVDQKGEFTDTQYF
TRBV5-6,TRBJ1-3,-,-,TGTGCCAGCAGCTTGACAGGGCTCTCTGGAAACACCATATATTTT,CASSLTGLSGNTIYF
TRBV28,TRBJ2-2,TRBD1,-,TGTGCCAGCAGATCCGACAGGGTGCTGAACACCGGGGAGCTGTTTTTT,CASRSDRVLNTGELFF
TRBV28,TRBJ1-4,-,-,TGTGCCACCCAGGCTCGGACTAATGAAAAACTGTTTTTT,CATQARTNEKLFF
TRBV7-9,TRBJ1-5,TRBD1,few,TGTGCCAGCAGCTTAGGACAGGGCAACAATCAGCCCCAGCATTTT,CASSLGQGNNQPQHF
TRBV6-5,TRBJ1-2,TRBD1,-,TGTGCCAGCAGACCCGCCTGGGACAGGGAGGTGAGCACCTTC,CASRPAWDREVSTF
TRBV19,TRBJ2-1,TRBD2,-,TGTGCCAGTATTTCACTAGCGGGGGGACGGTTTGAGCAGTTCTTC,CASISLAGGRFEQFF
TRBV5-1,TRBJ2-1,-,-,TGCGCCAGCAGCTTGGTGGCGGATTCCTACAATGAGCAGTTCTTC,CASSLVADSYNEQFF
TRBV7-2,TRBJ2-2,-,-,TGTGCCAGCAGCCCGGAGGCACAGACAACCGGGGAGCTGTTTTTT,CASSPEAQTTGELFF
TRBV28,TRBJ1-2,-,-,TGTGCCAGCTACCCAGGGGTTAGCTATGGCTACACCTTC,CASYPGVSYGYTF
TRBV25-1,TRBJ1-2,-,-,TGTGCCAGCAGTGATCGAAGTTCGGGCTATGGCTACACCTTC,CASSDRSSGYGYTF
TRBV7-6,TRBJ1-1,-,-,TGTGCCAGCAGCCACAACACAGGGTTGGGCACTGAAGCTTTCTTT,CASSHNTGLGTEAFF
TRBV7-3,TRBJ2-5,-,-,TGTGCCAGCAGCTTAAATCCCACAGGAGAGACCCAGTACTTC,CASSLNPTGETQYF
TRBV7-9,TRBJ1-2,-,-,TGTGCCAGCAGCTTAGACACAGTCTATGGCTACACCTTC,CASSLDTVYGYTF
TRBV18,TRBJ1-1,-,once,TGTGCCAGCTCACCACCGACACGATTATGGACTGAAGCTTTCTTT,CASSPPTRLWTEAFF
TRBV5-1,TRBJ1-6,-,-,TGCGCCAGCAGCTTGCAGGGTGTCGATAATTCACCCCTCCACTTT,CASSLQGVDNSPLHF